This entry lists 21 T cell receptor beta chains sequenced from one sample in a study of read filtering for tumor transcriptome and immune sequencing. From 300 to 450 ng of RNA, a library with molecular barcoded alpha/delta and beta/gamma adaptors was made. TCRdb reanalysed the reads using MiXCR and keeps one entry per CDR3 protein. The table shows about 58,000 distinct CDR3 sequences, with roughly 12% occurring only once. The sequencing sample was made of a population of CD138-negative cells sorted from bone marrow. All receptors derive from a donor at least 40 years old with multiple myeloma.

This clonotype appeared many times. The chain uses TRBV12-3 or TRBV12-4 and TRBJ1-2; a weak D match, TRBD1 (6 bases). This CDR3 has 13 amino acids. V was pared by 6 bases and J by 4 bases, with 12 bases between. CDR3 nucleotides: TGTGCCAGCAGGGGGGGCCGGAGCTATGGCTACACCTTC. It translates to CASRGGRSYGYTF.

By frequency in the sample, this clonotype is medium-sized (0.01 to 0.1%). The chain combines TRBV7-3 with TRBJ2-3; D gene unclear. Germline V gene lookup returns CDR1 SGHTA and CDR2 FQGTGA. Trimming stripped 1 base from V and 6 bases from J, with 8 bases between. The CDR3 totals 13 residues. CDR3: CASSLISMDTQYF. In DNA, the CDR3 is TGTGCCAGCAGCTTAATCTCTATGGATACGCAGTATTTT.

This chain uses TRBV5-1 with TRBJ2-3, with TRBD1 matching over 9 bases. Trimming removed 5 bases from V and 4 bases from J; junction bases left unmatched: 5. CDR3 length: 14 amino acids. CDR1 SGHRS and CDR2 YFSETQ come from the germline V gene. The CDR3 DNA sequence: TGCGCCAGCAGACCCACAGGGGGCGCAGATACGCAGTATTTT. Its protein product is CASRPTGGADTQYF.

This clonotype was detected many times. The chain employs TRBV6-5 and TRBJ2-5; 7 bases map to TRBD1. The CDR3 runs to 13 residues. Germline V CDR1 and CDR2: MNHEY, SVGAGI. The junction had 2 bases not matched to a gene; V was cut back by 2 bases and J by 5 bases. The CDR3 coding sequence is TGTGCCAGCAGTTACGGACAGGCGGAGACCCAGTACTTC. This codes for CASSYGQAETQYF.

This clonotype was counted ten times or more. The V and J genes are TRBV27 and TRBJ2-7, with D possibly being TRBD2 (5 bases). The V and J ends lost 4 bases and 5 bases respectively, with 12 bases between them. Germline CDR1 is MNHEY and CDR2 is SMNVEV (reference sequence). This CDR3 region has 13 residues. The CDR3, as DNA: TGTGCCAGCAGTTCCCCGGGGTACGACGAGCAGTACTTC. It is translated as CASSSPGYDEQYF.

This clonotype was detected many times. The rearrangement joins TRBV29-1 to TRBJ1-5; 7 bases agree with TRBD1. Germline CDR1 SQVTM, CDR2 ANQGSEA. The junction had 7 bases not matched to a gene; V was cut back by 6 bases and J by 2 bases. The CDR3 contains 14 residues. CDR3 DNA sequence: TGCAGCGTGGTGACAGGGCCCCGCAATCAGCCCCAGCATTTT. Protein sequence: CSVVTGPRNQPQHF.

This clonotype came up many times. The rearrangement uses TRBV6-4 and TRBJ1-5, with D unclear. CDR1 is MRHNA and CDR2 is SNTAGT in the germline V gene. The CDR3 loop spans 13 amino acids. V was pared by 6 bases and J by 4 bases, with 10 bases between. The CDR3 protein is CASSGEINQPQHF. The CDR3 coding sequence is TGTGCCAGCAGCGGCGAAATAAATCAGCCCCAGCATTTT.

On this clonotype itself: Likely a read error: the CDR3 ends without its conserved phenylalanine or tryptophan. This chain links TRBV20-1 with TRBJ2-1; D is perhaps TRBD1 (5 bases). This CDR3 region has 15 residues. V lost 6 bases and J 0 bases, leaving 15 bases between the germline ends. From germline, CDR1 is DFQATT and CDR2 SNEGSKA (reference sequence). CDR3 nucleotide sequence: TGCAGTGCGAAGACAGTCCCTCGCTCCTACAATGAGCAGTTCCTC. Translated, it gives CSAKTVPRSYNEQFL.

To note about this clonotype: A read error may explain this, as a much larger clone is one base away. The conserved closing phenylalanine or tryptophan is absent in this CDR3, likely reflecting a read error. The chain has TRBV3-1 and TRBJ2-3, with D tentatively TRBD2 (6 bases). The CDR3 is 16 residues long. V lost 0 bases and J lost 3, with 13 bases in between. The V gene's germline CDR1 is LGHDT and CDR2 YNNKEL (reference sequence). In nucleotides, the CDR3 is TGTGCCAGCAGCCAAGAGTGGGCGGGGAAGACAGATACGCAGTATTTG. Amino acid sequence: CASSQEWAGKTDTQYL.

This clonotype turned up a few times. The chain combines TRBV12-3 or TRBV12-4 with TRBJ1-3; D unclear. This CDR3 comprises 14 residues. The V end was cut by 5 bases, the J end by 2 bases, with 10 bases between. CDR3 in amino acids: CASSDFGTGNTIYF. CDR3 in DNA: TGTGCCAGCAGTGATTTCGGAACTGGAAACACCATATATTTT.

On this clonotype: A much more abundant neighbour one base away suggests this may be a read error. The V gene is TRBV27, the J gene TRBJ2-1, with TRBD2 matching 8 bases. The CDR3 totals 15 residues. Germline CDR1 and CDR2: MNHEY and SMNVEV (reference sequence). CDR3 coding DNA: TGTGCCAGCAGTTTTCGGGGGGGGAACTACAGTGAGCAGTCCTTC. It specifies CASSFRGGNYSEQSF.

In its sample, this clonotype was seen many times. The chain has TRBV5-1 and TRBJ2-1; D may be TRBD1 or TRBD2 (6 bases each). Germline V CDR1 and CDR2: SGHRS, YFSETQ. The V and J ends lost 0 bases and 2 bases respectively, with 9 bases between them. The CDR3 runs to 15 residues. In DNA form, the CDR3 reads TGCGCCAGCAGCTTGGGAGGGGGGACCTACAATGAGCAGTTCTTC. Protein sequence: CASSLGGGTYNEQFF.

This clonotype was seen ten or more times. The genes are TRBV3-1 and TRBJ1-1; D remains unclear. This CDR3 is 17 amino acids long. V was trimmed by 3 bases and J by 2 bases, leaving 19 bases between them. Germline CDR1 is LGHDT and CDR2 is YNNKEL (reference sequence). In DNA, the CDR3 is TGTGCCAGCAGCCACTACCAACGGGGAGCGCCAAACACTGAAGCTTTCTTT. Amino acids: CASSHYQRGAPNTEAFF.

This clonotype has ten or more counts. This chain joins TRBV4-2 and TRBJ1-1, with unresolved D. The CDR3 has 15 residues. The germline V and J ends were trimmed by 1 base and 4 bases, with 13 bases remaining between them. The germline CDR1 and CDR2 sequences are LGHNA and YNFKEQ. CDR3 sequence: CASSQVERGVTEAFF. The CDR3, as DNA: TGTGCCAGCAGCCAAGTAGAACGCGGGGTCACTGAAGCTTTCTTT.

In its sample, this clonotype was seen many times. CDR3 bases: TGTGCCAGCCAATCCGGAACTGAATCCTACGAGCAGTACTTC. Amino acids: CASQSGTESYEQYF. The chain couples TRBV27 to TRBJ2-7, with D hard to call. The CDR3 has 14 residues. The V end lost 8 bases, the J end lost 1 base, and 15 bases lay between the germline ends. The germline CDR1 and CDR2 sequences are MNHEY and SMNVEV (reference sequence).

This clonotype was detected many times. The V and J genes are TRBV6-6 and TRBJ2-6; a possible D gene is TRBD2 (6 bases). V gave up 6 bases and J gave up 3 bases, with 9 bases separating them. The V gene's germline CDR1 is MNHNY and CDR2 SVGAGI (reference sequence). The CDR3 covers 14 residues. CDR3 sequence (DNA): TGTGCCAGCAGGGGGGGAGTTGGGGCCAACGTCCTGACTTTC. Translation: CASRGGVGANVLTF.

This clonotype was counted many times. DNA for the CDR3: TGTGCCAGCACCTATGACAGAACCGGGGAGCTGTTTTTT. Translated: CASTYDRTGELFF. V gene TRBV5-5 combines with J gene TRBJ2-2; perhaps TRBD1 as D (5 bases). The germline CDR1 and CDR2 sequences are SGHKS and YYEKEE (reference sequence). This CDR3 spans 13 amino acids. Trimming shortened V by 6 bases and J by 5 bases, and 11 bases separated the two germline ends.

A few counts support this clonotype. This may be a read error: a much more frequent sequence differs by one nucleotide. This sequence joins TRBV29-1 and TRBJ2-2; tentative D call: TRBD1 (5 bases). Trimming cost V 4 bases and J 4 bases, with 13 bases left between them. Germline lookup yields CDR1 SQVTM and CDR2 ANQGSEA. This CDR3 region has 14 residues. The CDR3 loop is CSVAAGMSTGELFF. The CDR3 DNA reads as TGCAGCGTTGCGGCAGGGATGAGCACCGGGGAGCTGTTTTTT.

This clonotype was recorded many times. The chain recombines TRBV7-3 with TRBJ2-2; 8 nucleotides agree with TRBD2. Germline CDR1 SGHTA, CDR2 FQGTGA. The V segment lost 0 bases and the J segment 5 bases; nucleotides outside the gene matches: 5. The CDR3 loop spans 16 amino acids. This chain's CDR3 is CASSLTLPGGTGELFF. CDR3 in DNA: TGTGCCAGCAGCTTAACCCTTCCGGGGGGGACCGGGGAGCTGTTTTTT.

The sample holds many counts of this clonotype. This chain joins TRBV7-9 and TRBJ2-7; D unclear. Deletions cut 0 bases from V and 0 bases from J, with 9 bases between. The CDR3 is made up of 15 amino acids. Germline V gene sequence: CDR1 SEHNR, CDR2 FQNEAQ (reference sequence). Here the CDR3 reads CASSLASRSSYEQYF. CDR3 DNA sequence: TGTGCCAGCAGCTTAGCGTCCAGAAGCTCCTACGAGCAGTACTTC.

This clonotype has at least ten counts. V and J are TRBV24-1 and TRBJ2-2, with TRBD1 matching 11 bases. The length of the CDR3 is 13 residues. Germline values: CDR1 KGHDR, CDR2 SFDVKD. After removal of 7 bases from V and 6 bases from J, the junction contained 0 bases not matched to a gene. The CDR3 nucleotides read TGTGCCACCAGGGACAGGGGGCCCGGGGAGCTGTTTTTT. This sequence encodes CATRDRGPGELFF.